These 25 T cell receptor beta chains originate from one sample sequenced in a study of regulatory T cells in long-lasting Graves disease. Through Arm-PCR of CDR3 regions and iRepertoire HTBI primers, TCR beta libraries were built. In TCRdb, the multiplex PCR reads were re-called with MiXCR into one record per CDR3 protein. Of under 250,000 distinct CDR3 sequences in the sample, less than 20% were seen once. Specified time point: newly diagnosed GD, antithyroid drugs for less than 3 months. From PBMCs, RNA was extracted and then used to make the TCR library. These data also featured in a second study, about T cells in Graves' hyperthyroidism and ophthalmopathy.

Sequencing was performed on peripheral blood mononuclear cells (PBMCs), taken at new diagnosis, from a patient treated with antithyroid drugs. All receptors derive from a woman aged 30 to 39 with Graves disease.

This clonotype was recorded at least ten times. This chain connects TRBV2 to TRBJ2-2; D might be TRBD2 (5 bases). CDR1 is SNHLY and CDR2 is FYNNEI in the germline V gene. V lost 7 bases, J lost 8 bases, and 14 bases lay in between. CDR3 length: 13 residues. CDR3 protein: CASIELVGGELFF. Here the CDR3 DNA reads TGTGCCAGCATCGAACTAGTGGGTGGGGAGCTGTTTTTT.

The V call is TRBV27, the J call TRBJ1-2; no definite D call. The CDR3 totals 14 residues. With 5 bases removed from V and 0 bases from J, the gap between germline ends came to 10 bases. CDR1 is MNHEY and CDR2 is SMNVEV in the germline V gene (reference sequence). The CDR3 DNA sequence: TGTGCCAGCAGTGTAGACGGGGCTAACTATGGCTACACCTTC. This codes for CASSVDGANYGYTF.

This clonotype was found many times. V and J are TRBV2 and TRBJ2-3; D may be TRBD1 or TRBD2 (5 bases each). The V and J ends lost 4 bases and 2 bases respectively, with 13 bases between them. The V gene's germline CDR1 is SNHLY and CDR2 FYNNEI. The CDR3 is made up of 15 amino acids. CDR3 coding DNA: TGTGCCAGCAGTGTGGGACGGGGATACACAGATACGCAGTATTTT. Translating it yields CASSVGRGYTDTQYF.

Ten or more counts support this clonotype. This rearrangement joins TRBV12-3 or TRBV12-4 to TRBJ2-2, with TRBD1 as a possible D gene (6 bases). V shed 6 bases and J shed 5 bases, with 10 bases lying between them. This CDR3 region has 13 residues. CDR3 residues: CASRRDRTGELFF. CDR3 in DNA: TGTGCCAGCAGGCGCGACAGGACCGGGGAGCTGTTTTTT.

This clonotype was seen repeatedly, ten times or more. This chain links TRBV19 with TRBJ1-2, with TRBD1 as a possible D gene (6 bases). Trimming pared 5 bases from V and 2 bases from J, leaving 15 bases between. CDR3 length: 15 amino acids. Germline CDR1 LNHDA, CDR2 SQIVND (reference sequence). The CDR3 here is CASSVVTGTNYGYTF. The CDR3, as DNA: TGTGCCAGTAGTGTCGTCACAGGGACCAACTATGGCTACACCTTC.

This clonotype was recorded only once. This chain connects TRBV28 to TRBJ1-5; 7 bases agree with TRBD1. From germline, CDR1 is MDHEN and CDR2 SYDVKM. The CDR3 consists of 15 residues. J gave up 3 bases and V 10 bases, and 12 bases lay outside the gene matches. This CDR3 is CATRAMGQNNQPQHF. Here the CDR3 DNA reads TGTGCCACTAGGGCCATGGGACAGAACAATCAGCCCCAGCATTTT.

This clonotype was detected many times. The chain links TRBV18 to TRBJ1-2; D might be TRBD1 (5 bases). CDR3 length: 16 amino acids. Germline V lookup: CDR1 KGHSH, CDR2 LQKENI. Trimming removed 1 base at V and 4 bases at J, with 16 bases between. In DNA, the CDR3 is TGTGCCAGCTCACCACTTAGTCAGGGAAACTCCTATGGCTACACCTTC. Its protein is CASSPLSQGNSYGYTF.

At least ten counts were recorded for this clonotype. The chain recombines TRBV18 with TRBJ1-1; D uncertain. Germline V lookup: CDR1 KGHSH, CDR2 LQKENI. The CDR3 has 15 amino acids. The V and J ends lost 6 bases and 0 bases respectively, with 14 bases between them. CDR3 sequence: CASSRSSTVNTEAFF. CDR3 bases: TGTGCCAGCTCCCGATCCTCGACTGTGAACACTGAAGCTTTCTTT.

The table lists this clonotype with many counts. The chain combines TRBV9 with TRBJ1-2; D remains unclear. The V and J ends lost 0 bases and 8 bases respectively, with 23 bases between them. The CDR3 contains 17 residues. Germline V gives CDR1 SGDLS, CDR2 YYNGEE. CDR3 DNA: TGTGCCAGCAGCGTAGGAAGCGACCCGGGCCATGGAGGGGGCTACACCTTC. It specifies CASSVGSDPGHGGGYTF.

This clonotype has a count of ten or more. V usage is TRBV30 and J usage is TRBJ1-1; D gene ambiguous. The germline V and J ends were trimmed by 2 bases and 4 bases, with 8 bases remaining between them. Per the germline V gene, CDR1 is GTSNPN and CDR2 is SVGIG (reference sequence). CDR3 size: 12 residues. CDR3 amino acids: CAWSRVVTEAFF. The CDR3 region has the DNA TGTGCCTGGAGTAGGGTGGTCACTGAAGCTTTCTTT.

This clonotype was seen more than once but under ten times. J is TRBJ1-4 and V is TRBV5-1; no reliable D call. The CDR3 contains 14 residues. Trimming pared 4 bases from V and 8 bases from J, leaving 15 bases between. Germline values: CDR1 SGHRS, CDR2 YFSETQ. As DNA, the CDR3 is TGCGCCAGCAGCCTAGACCGGCTGGGGGAAAAACTGTTTTTT. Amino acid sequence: CASSLDRLGEKLFF.

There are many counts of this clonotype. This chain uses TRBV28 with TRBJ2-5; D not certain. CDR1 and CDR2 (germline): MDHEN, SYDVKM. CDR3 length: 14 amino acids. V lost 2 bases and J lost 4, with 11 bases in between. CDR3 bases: TGTGCCAGCAGTTTAGTCGATGAGATAGAGACCCAGTACTTC. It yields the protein CASSLVDEIETQYF.

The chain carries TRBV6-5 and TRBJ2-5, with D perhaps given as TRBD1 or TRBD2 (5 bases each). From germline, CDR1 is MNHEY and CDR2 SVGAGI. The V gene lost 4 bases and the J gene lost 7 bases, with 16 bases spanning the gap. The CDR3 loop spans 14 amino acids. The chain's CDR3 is CASSSPGPPSTQYF. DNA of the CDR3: TGTGCCAGCAGTTCTCCGGGACCCCCTTCGACCCAGTACTTC.

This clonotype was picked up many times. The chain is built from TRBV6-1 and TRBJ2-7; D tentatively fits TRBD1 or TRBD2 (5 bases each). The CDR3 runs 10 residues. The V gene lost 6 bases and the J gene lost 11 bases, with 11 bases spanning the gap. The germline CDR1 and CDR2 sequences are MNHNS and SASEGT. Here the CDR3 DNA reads TGTGCCAGCAGGGGGGACGCAGAGTACTTC. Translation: CASRGDAEYF.

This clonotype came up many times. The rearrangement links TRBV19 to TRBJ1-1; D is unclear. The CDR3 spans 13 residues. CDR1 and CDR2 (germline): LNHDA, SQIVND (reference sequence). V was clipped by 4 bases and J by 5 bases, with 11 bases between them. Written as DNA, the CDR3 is TGTGCCAGTAGTACCGGAGGGTATACTGAAGCTTTCTTT. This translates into CASSTGGYTEAFF.

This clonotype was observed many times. CDR3 nucleotide sequence: TGTGCCACCGGAAGGACAGGGGGCGATGAAAAACTGTTTTTT. Encoded protein: CATGRTGGDEKLFF. This chain links TRBV28 with TRBJ1-4; TRBD1 matches 11 bases. There are 14 residues in the CDR3. Germline CDR1 reads MDHEN; CDR2 reads SYDVKM. V was clipped by 10 bases and J by 6 bases; unmatched bases: 7.

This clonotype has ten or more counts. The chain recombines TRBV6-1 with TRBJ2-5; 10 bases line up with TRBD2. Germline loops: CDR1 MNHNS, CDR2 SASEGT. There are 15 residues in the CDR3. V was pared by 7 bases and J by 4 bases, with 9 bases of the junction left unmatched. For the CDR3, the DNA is TGTGCCAGCACGACCAGCGGGGGGGTTGTAGAGACCCAGTACTTC. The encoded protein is CASTTSGGVVETQYF.

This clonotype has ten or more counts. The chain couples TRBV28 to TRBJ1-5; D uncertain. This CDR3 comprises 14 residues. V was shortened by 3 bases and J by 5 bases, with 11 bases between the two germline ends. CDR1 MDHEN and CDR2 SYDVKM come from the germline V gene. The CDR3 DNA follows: TGTGCCAGCAGTTTTGGTCAGATTCATCAGCCCCAGCATTTT. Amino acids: CASSFGQIHQPQHF.

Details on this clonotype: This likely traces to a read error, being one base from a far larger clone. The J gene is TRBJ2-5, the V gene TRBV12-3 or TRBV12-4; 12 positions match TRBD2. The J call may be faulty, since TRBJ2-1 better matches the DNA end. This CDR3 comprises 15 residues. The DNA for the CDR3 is TGTGCCAGCAGTTTGACTAGCGGGAGCTGCAATGAGCAGTTCTTC. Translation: CASSLTSGSCNEQFF.

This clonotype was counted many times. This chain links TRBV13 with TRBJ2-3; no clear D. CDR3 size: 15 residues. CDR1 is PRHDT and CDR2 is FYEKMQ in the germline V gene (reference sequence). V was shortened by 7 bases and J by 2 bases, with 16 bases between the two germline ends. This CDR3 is CASTKRGTTTDTQYF. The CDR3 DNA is TGTGCCAGCACCAAACGCGGCACAACCACAGATACGCAGTATTTT. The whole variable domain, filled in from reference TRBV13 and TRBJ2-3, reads AAGVIQSPRHLIKEKRETATLKCYPIPRHDTVYWYQQGPGQDPQFLISFYEKMQSDKGSIPDRFSAQQFSDYHSELNMSSLELGDSALYFCASTKRGTTTDTQYFGPGTRLTVL.

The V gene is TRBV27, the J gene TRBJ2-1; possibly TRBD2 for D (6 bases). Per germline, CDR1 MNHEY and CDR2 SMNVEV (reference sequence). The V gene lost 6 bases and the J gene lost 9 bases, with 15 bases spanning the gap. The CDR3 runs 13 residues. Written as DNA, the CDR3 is TGTGCCAGCAGATCCGGGGGATCCAGTGAGCAGTTCTTC. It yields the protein CASRSGGSSEQFF.

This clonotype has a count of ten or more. DNA of the CDR3: TGTGCCAGCAGTTCCGGACGGTTTGTACAAGAGACCCAGTACTTC. This gives the protein CASSSGRFVQETQYF. The chain links TRBV12-3 or TRBV12-4 to TRBJ2-5; D remains ambiguous. V was shortened by 4 bases and J by 2 bases, with 14 bases between the two germline ends. This CDR3 comprises 15 residues.

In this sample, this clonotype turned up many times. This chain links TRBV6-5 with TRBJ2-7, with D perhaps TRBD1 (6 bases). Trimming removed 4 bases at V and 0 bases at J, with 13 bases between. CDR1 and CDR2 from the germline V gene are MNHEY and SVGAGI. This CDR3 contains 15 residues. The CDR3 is CASSLNRVSSYEQYF. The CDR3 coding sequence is TGTGCCAGCAGTTTAAACAGGGTTAGCTCCTACGAGCAGTACTTC.

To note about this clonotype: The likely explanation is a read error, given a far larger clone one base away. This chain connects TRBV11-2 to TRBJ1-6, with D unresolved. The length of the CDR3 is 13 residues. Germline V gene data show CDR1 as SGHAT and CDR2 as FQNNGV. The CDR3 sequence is CASSGGENSPPHF. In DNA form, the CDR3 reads TGTGCCAGCAGTGGTGGCGAGAATTCACCCCCCCACTTT.

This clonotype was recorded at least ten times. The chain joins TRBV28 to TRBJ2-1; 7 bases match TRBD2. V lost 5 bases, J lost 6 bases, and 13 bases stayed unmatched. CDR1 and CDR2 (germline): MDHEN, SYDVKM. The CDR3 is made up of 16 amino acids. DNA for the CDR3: TGTGCCAGCAGTAAGACAGCGGGATCGTTAGCCAATGAGCAGTTCTTC. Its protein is CASSKTAGSLANEQFF.